The 10 T cell receptor beta chains reported below all come from one sample, sequenced in a study of blood T cell repertoires in COVID-19. TCRdb's copy holds only in-frame clones and misses some; the assay was immunoSEQ multiplex PCR. The sample lists around 84,000 clones, 70% to 85% occurring once. The sequenced sample was peripheral blood. Every receptor here comes from a man between 50 and 59 years old with active or convalescent COVID-19.

This clone was seen a single time. This chain uses TRBV19 with TRBJ1-5, with a tentative D call TRBD1 (5 bases). Deletions cut 11 bases from V and 4 bases from J, with 15 bases between. The CDR3 runs 13 residues. The germline V gene has CDR1 LNHDA and CDR2 SQIVND (reference sequence). This CDR3 is CASNPSGNQPQHF. The CDR3 DNA is TGTGCCTCAAATCCCTCAGGGAATCAGCCCCAGCATTTT.

The rearrangement uses TRBV7-2 and TRBJ2-1; 9 nucleotides line up with TRBD2. Trimming removed 3 bases from V and 6 bases from J; junction bases left unmatched: 6. The CDR3 sequence is 15 residues long. Germline-derived CDR1 and CDR2 are SGHTA and FQGNSA. The CDR3 here is CASSFQRGALNEQFF. DNA for the CDR3: TGTGCCAGCAGCTTCCAGCGGGGGGCCCTCAATGAGCAGTTCTTC.

CDR3 residues: CASKAGNQPQHF. The DNA for the CDR3 is TGTGCCAGCAAAGCGGGCAATCAGCCCCAGCATTTT. The gene calls are TRBV2 and TRBJ1-5; the D is unclear. V was cut by 7 bases and J by 2 bases, with 6 bases left in between. Germline V lookup: CDR1 SNHLY, CDR2 FYNNEI. This CDR3 comprises 12 residues.

This clone was seen repeatedly, ten times or more. The V call is TRBV30, the J call TRBJ1-2; the D gene is possibly TRBD1 (6 bases). V gave up 3 bases and J gave up 6 bases, with 23 bases separating them. The CDR3 is 16 residues long. The germline V gene encodes CDR1 GTSNPN and CDR2 SVGIG (reference sequence). CDR3 nucleotides: TGTGCCTGGAGGAGATTGCTAGATGGGACAAGCCATGGCTACACCTTC. Translated: CAWRRLLDGTSHGYTF.

This chain joins TRBV6-5 and TRBJ1-5; a weak D match, TRBD1 (6 bases). This CDR3 has 15 amino acids. Germline assignment: CDR1 MNHEY and CDR2 SVGAGI. V lost 6 bases, J lost 0 bases, and 12 bases lay in between. The CDR3 DNA reads as TGTGCCAGCAGCCGAGCAGGGGATAGCAATCAGCCCCAGCATTTT. Amino acid sequence: CASSRAGDSNQPQHF.

V gene TRBV25-1 combines with J gene TRBJ2-5; no clear D gene. CDR1 is MGHDK, CDR2 SYGVNS, per germline. Deletions cut 8 bases from V and 1 base from J, with 17 bases between. The CDR3 consists of 15 residues. As DNA, the CDR3 is TGTGCCAGCCCTATAGACACCTCTTCCCAAGAGACCCAGTACTTC. Translated: CASPIDTSSQETQYF.

The V gene is TRBV7-9, the J gene TRBJ2-5; D possibly corresponds to TRBD1 (5 bases). Trimming removed 1 base at V and 1 base at J, with 10 bases between. Germline CDR1 and CDR2: SEHNR and FQNEAQ (reference sequence). The CDR3 is 15 residues long. The CDR3 loop is CASSLGLGPQETQYF. The CDR3 DNA is TGTGCCAGCAGCTTAGGGCTGGGGCCCCAAGAGACCCAGTACTTC.

The chain employs TRBV7-8 and TRBJ1-6; 9 bases agree with TRBD1. The junction had 5 bases not matched to a gene; V was cut back by 2 bases and J by 9 bases. This CDR3 has 15 residues. Germline loops: CDR1 SGHVS, CDR2 FQNEAQ. This CDR3 is CASSLRTGEFSPLHF. The CDR3, as DNA: TGTGCCAGCAGCTTACGGACAGGGGAATTTTCACCCCTCCACTTT.

This clone was seen ten or more times. V is TRBV9 and J is TRBJ2-2; D might be TRBD1 (6 bases). The V end was cut by 4 bases, the J end by 0 bases, with 10 bases between. The CDR3 consists of 15 residues. The V gene's germline CDR1 is SGDLS and CDR2 YYNGEE. For the CDR3, the DNA is TGTGCCAGCAGCACGGGACACTCGAACACCGGGGAGCTGTTTTTT. The encoded protein is CASSTGHSNTGELFF.

J is TRBJ2-3 and V is TRBV4-3, with TRBD2 identical over 10 bases. Germline V gene lookup returns CDR1 LGHNA and CDR2 YSLEER. The CDR3 consists of 19 residues. V lost 8 bases and J lost 6; bases outside the gene matches: 23. Here the CDR3 reads CASPLDEGKSGGAIDTQYF. The CDR3 region has the DNA TGCGCCAGCCCCTTGGATGAGGGGAAAAGCGGGGGGGCCATCGATACGCAGTATTTT.